Below, 11 T cell receptor beta chains from the same sample are listed, as sequenced in a study of cytomegalovirus exposure and HLA in healthy donors. The repertoire was sequenced with immunoSEQ multiplex PCR; TCRdb's copy has only in-frame clones and lacks some. The repertoire holds 200,000 to 250,000 clones, with roughly 91% as singletons. Sequences were obtained from PBMCs. The origin of the receptors is a woman between 18 and 29 years old in good health and CMV-seropositive.

The chain combines TRBV5-1 with TRBJ1-1; D gene uncertain. This CDR3 comprises 14 residues. V was cut by 2 bases and J by 3 bases, with 11 bases left in between. Germline loops: CDR1 SGHRS, CDR2 YFSETQ. This CDR3 reads CASSFLLGDTEAFF. The CDR3 nucleotides read TGCGCCAGCAGCTTTCTACTCGGGGACACTGAAGCTTTCTTT.

CDR3 in DNA: TGCGCCAGCAGCTACCCGGGGGGGGCGAACACTGAAGCTTTCTTT. Its protein is CASSYPGGANTEAFF. The chain recombines TRBV5-1 with TRBJ1-1; a possible D gene is TRBD1 (6 bases). With 3 bases removed from V and 1 base from J, the gap between germline ends came to 13 bases. CDR3 length: 15 amino acids. Germline V lookup: CDR1 SGHRS, CDR2 YFSETQ.

The chain is built from TRBV30 and TRBJ2-7; 10 bases line up with TRBD1. The CDR3 is made up of 15 amino acids. Trimming removed 3 bases from V and 3 bases from J; junction bases left unmatched: 8. In germline, CDR1 is GTSNPN, CDR2 SVGIG (reference sequence). In DNA, the CDR3 is TGTGCCTGGAGCCCCACACGGACAGGGGGCTACGAGCAGTACTTC. The encoded protein is CAWSPTRTGGYEQYF.

The V and J genes are TRBV27 and TRBJ2-1; D perhaps matches TRBD2 (5 bases). V was clipped by 6 bases and J by 6 bases, with 15 bases between them. Germline V lookup: CDR1 MNHEY, CDR2 SMNVEV (reference sequence). CDR3 size: 14 residues. CDR3 loop: CASRPAGFGNEQFF. As DNA, the CDR3 is TGTGCCAGCAGACCCGCGGGTTTTGGCAATGAGCAGTTCTTC.

The chain is built from TRBV28 and TRBJ1-2; 9 bases match TRBD1. CDR3 length: 14 residues. V lost 5 bases, J lost 2 bases, and 3 bases stayed unmatched. Germline V gene data show CDR1 as MDHEN and CDR2 as SYDVKM. DNA for the CDR3: TGTGCCAGCAGTCGGGACAGGGCGAACTATGGCTACACCTTC. The encoded protein is CASSRDRANYGYTF.

The chain's CDR3 is CASSARTGEDTEAFF. CDR3 in DNA: TGTGCCAGCAGCGCGAGGACAGGTGAAGACACTGAAGCTTTCTTT. This chain connects TRBV7-9 to TRBJ1-1, with 7 bases matching TRBD1. V was pared by 5 bases and J by 3 bases, with 9 bases of the junction left unmatched. Germline values: CDR1 SEHNR, CDR2 FQNEAQ (reference sequence). This CDR3 contains 15 residues.

The chain is built from TRBV15 and TRBJ2-1; tentative D call: TRBD1 (5 bases). Per germline, CDR1 LNHNV and CDR2 YYDKDF (reference sequence). This CDR3 is built from 15 residues. V dropped 3 bases and J dropped 8 bases, with 17 bases sitting between them. For the CDR3, the DNA is TGTGCCACCAGCAGTGCGGTAGGGGTTAACTATGAGCAGTTCTTC. This translates into CATSSAVGVNYEQFF.

CDR3 sequence: CASSWDRYTGELFF. In nucleotides, the CDR3 is TGTGCCAGCAGCTGGGACAGATACACCGGGGAGCTGTTTTTT. V gene TRBV7-9 combines with J gene TRBJ2-2; the match to TRBD1 covers 7 bases. CDR3 length equals 14 residues. Germline V gene lookup returns CDR1 SEHNR and CDR2 FQNEAQ (reference sequence). The junction had 2 bases not matched to a gene; V was cut back by 4 bases and J by 3 bases.

J is TRBJ2-7 and V is TRBV27; TRBD1 matches 11 bases. The trim removed 7 bases at V and 4 bases at J, leaving 3 bases unmatched. The CDR3 runs 13 residues. Per germline, CDR1 MNHEY and CDR2 SMNVEV (reference sequence). CDR3: CASMGQGGYEQYF. The CDR3 DNA sequence: TGTGCCAGCATGGGACAGGGGGGATACGAGCAGTACTTC.

This chain joins TRBV27 and TRBJ2-7, with 9 nucleotides matching TRBD2. Germline-derived CDR1 and CDR2 are MNHEY and SMNVEV (reference sequence). The CDR3 is 16 amino acids. Losses at the gene ends were 0 bases for V and 0 bases for J; bases not matched to a gene: 3. The CDR3: CASSLSSGGHSYEQYF. The CDR3 DNA reads TGTGCCAGCAGTTTATCTAGCGGGGGACACTCCTACGAGCAGTACTTC.

V usage is TRBV27 and J usage is TRBJ2-1, with 8 bases matching TRBD1. The CDR3 has 14 amino acids. Trimming cost V 2 bases and J 7 bases; bases outside gene matches: 4. From germline, CDR1 is MNHEY and CDR2 SMNVEV (reference sequence). CDR3 DNA sequence: TGTGCCAGCAGTTTAGGACAGGGACGGAATGAGCAGTTCTTC. Its protein is CASSLGQGRNEQFF.